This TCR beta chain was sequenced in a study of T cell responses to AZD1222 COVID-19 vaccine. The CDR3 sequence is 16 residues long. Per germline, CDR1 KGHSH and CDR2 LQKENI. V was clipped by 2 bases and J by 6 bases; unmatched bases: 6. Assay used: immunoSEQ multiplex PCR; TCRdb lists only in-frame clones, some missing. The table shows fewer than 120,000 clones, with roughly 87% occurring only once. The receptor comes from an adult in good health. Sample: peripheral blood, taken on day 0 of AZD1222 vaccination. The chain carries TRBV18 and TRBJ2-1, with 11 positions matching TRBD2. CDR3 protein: CASSPIGTSGLNEQFF. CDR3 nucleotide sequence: TGTGCCAGCTCACCAATCGGGACTAGCGGTCTCAATGAGCAGTTCTTC.